This T cell receptor beta chain was sequenced for a study of vaccination effects on CD4 cells after COVID-19. This CDR3 has 11 residues. Germline loops: CDR1 KGHDR, CDR2 SFDVKD. Trimming stripped 7 bases from V and 6 bases from J, with 8 bases between. In the ViraFEST assay, antigen-specific CD4+ clonotypes were identified by expansion after peptide-pool stimulation. Isolation of CD4+ T cells took place after about 10 days of culture. Everyone in the study got two shots of either the BNT162b2 or mRNA-1273 vaccine. Whole-study findings and limits: Nearly all vaccine-induced clones in healthy recipients recognized only SARS-CoV-2.

Profiled with immunoSEQ multiplex PCR; TCRdb holds only in-frame clones, not every one. Among fewer than 85,000 clones, around four fifths were seen once, and the ten largest hold approximately 0.9%. For this clone: Its target is unknown.

This sequence originates from a human donor who received a COVID-19 vaccine. Sequencing used CD4+ T cells from PBMCs cultured with HCoV-OC43 spike peptides, obtained after COVID-19 vaccination. Subset denoted: HCoV-OC43 spike overlapping peptide pool stimulation. The rearrangement joins TRBV24-1 to TRBJ1-2; no clear D gene. The DNA for the CDR3 is TGTGCCACCAGCCTAGGGCATGGCTACACCTTC. Translated: CATSLGHGYTF.